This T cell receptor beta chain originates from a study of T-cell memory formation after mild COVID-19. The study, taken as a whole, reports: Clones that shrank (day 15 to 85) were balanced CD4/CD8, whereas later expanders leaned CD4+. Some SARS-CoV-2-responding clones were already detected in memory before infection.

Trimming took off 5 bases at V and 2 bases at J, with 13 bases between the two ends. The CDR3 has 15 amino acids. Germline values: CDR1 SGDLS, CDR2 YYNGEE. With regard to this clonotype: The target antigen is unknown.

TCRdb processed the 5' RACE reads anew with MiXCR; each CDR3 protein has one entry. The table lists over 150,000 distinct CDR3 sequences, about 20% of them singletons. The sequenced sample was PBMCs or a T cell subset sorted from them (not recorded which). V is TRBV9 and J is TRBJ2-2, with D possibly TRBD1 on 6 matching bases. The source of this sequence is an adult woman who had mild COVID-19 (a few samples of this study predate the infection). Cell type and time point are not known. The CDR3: CASSEGVINTGELFF. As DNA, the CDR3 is TGTGCCAGCAGTGAGGGGGTCATAAACACCGGGGAGCTGTTTTTT.